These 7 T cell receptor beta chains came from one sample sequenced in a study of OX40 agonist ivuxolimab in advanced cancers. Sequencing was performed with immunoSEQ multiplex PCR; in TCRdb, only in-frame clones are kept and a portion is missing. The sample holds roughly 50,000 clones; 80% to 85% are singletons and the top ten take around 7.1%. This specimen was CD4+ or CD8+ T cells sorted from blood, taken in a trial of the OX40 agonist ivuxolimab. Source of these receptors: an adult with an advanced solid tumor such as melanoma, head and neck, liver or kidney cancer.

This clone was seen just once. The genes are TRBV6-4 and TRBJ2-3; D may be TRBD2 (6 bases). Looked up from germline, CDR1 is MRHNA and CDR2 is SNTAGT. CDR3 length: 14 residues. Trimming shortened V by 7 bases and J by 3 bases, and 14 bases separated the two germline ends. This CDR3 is CASKEGVGTDTQYF. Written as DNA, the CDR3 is TGTGCCAGCAAGGAGGGAGTAGGGACAGATACGCAGTATTTT.

The CDR3 loop reads CASSLVVTGGTFSYEQYF. DNA for the CDR3: TGCGCCAGCAGCTTGGTTGTGACAGGGGGTACGTTCTCCTACGAGCAGTACTTC. The rearrangement links TRBV5-1 to TRBJ2-7; 9 bases map to TRBD1. Germline V gene data show CDR1 as SGHRS and CDR2 as YFSETQ. CDR3 size: 18 residues. Trimming cost V 0 bases and J 0 bases; bases outside gene matches: 10.

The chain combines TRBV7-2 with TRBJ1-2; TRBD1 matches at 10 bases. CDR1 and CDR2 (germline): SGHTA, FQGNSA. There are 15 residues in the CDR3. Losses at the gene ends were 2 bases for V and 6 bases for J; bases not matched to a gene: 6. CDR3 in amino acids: CASSLSPGTGDGYTF. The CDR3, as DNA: TGTGCCAGCAGCTTAAGCCCCGGGACAGGGGATGGCTACACCTTC.

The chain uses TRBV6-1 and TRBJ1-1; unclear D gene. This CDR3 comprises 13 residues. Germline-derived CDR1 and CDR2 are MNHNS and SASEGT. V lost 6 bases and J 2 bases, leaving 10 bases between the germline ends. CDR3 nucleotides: TGTGCCAGCAGATTGGGCCTAAACACTGAAGCTTTCTTT. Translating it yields CASRLGLNTEAFF.

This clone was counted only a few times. In DNA form, the CDR3 reads TGTGCCAGCAGGGATACTAGCGGGAGCTTCCAGGAGACCCAGTACTTC. Translation: CASRDTSGSFQETQYF. V and J are TRBV5-4 and TRBJ2-5; 11 positions match TRBD2. Germline lookup yields CDR1 SGHNT and CDR2 YYREEE (reference sequence). CDR3 length equals 16 residues. The V segment lost 5 bases and the J segment 5 bases; nucleotides outside the gene matches: 11.

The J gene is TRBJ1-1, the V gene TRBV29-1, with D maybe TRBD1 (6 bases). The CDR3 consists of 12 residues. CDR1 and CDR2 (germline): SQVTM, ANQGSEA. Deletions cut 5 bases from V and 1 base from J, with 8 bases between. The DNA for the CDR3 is TGCAGCGTTTTCAGGGGGAACACTGAAGCTTTCTTT. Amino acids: CSVFRGNTEAFF.

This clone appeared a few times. Here the CDR3 DNA reads TGCGCCAGCAGCACAGGCCCCGGGACAGGGGGAGCCGAGCAGTACTTC. It is translated as CASSTGPGTGGAEQYF. The chain uses TRBV5-1 and TRBJ2-7; 11 bases align to TRBD1. This CDR3 contains 16 residues. In germline, CDR1 is SGHRS, CDR2 YFSETQ. V lost 4 bases and J lost 6; bases outside the gene matches: 12.